Following are 14 T cell receptor beta chains from one sample sequenced in a study of beta chain features in type 1 diabetes. General observations from the study: All four CD4+ subsets from Type 1 diabetes patients carried moderately but significantly shorter TCRB CDR3s.

These receptors lack a known antigen. The whole isolated RNA underwent reverse transcription, so sequencing captured expressed TCRB transcripts. Profiled with immunoSEQ multiplex PCR; TCRdb holds only in-frame clones, not every one. The sample shows under 300,000 clones, about a tenth of them seen only once. Sequencing was done on a sample of naive CD4+ T cells from blood. These receptors all come from a man younger than 40 with type 1 diabetes.

CDR3: CASSVGFGELTDGNEQYF. For the CDR3, the DNA is TGTGCCAGCAGCGTGGGTTTCGGGGAGTTGACGGACGGGAACGAGCAGTACTTC. The V call is TRBV5-7, the J call TRBJ2-7, with TRBD2 as a possible D gene (5 bases). TRBV5-7 is an ORF for which the function is uncertain. The CDR3 loop spans 18 amino acids. V shed 4 bases and J shed 5 bases, with 28 bases lying between them.

This clone was recorded a few times. The chain recombines TRBV5-1 with TRBJ2-7, with 9 bases aligning to TRBD1. V shed 0 bases, J shed 5 bases, and the junction held 9 bases outside the gene matches. The CDR3 loop spans 16 amino acids. Germline V CDR1 and CDR2: SGHRS, YFSETQ. The CDR3 sequence is CASSLGIGTGLHEQYF. The CDR3 region has the DNA TGCGCCAGCAGCTTGGGTATCGGGACAGGGCTACACGAGCAGTACTTC.

This chain uses TRBV6-5 with TRBJ1-6; 10 bases agree with TRBD1. Losses at the gene ends were 6 bases for V and 10 bases for J; bases not matched to a gene: 3. Germline V lookup: CDR1 MNHEY, CDR2 SVGAGI. The CDR3 is made up of 13 amino acids. This chain's CDR3 is CASSGTGDSPLHF. Here the CDR3 DNA reads TGTGCCAGCAGCGGGACAGGGGACTCACCCCTCCACTTT.

Concerning this clone itself: The sample holds other DNA sequences that translate to the same CDR3. The genes are TRBV7-9 and TRBJ1-2; no definite D call. Trimming took 4 bases from V and 8 from J, leaving 8 bases between them. Germline values: CDR1 SEHNR, CDR2 FQNEAQ (reference sequence). This CDR3 is 11 amino acids long. CDR3 sequence reads: CASSSGRGYTF. DNA of the CDR3: TGTGCCAGCAGCTCCGGTAGAGGCTACACCTTC.

V is TRBV9 and J is TRBJ1-1; D is perhaps TRBD1 (5 bases). CDR3 size: 12 residues. Germline CDR1 reads SGDLS; CDR2 reads YYNGEE. The V and J ends lost 3 bases and 4 bases respectively, with 7 bases between them. This chain's CDR3 is CASSAQGTEAFF. The CDR3 nucleotides read TGTGCCAGCAGCGCCCAGGGCACTGAAGCTTTCTTT.

This clone was counted only a few times. This sequence joins TRBV7-9 and TRBJ2-3; D is uncertain. With 4 bases removed from V and 0 bases from J, the gap between germline ends came to 5 bases. The CDR3 is 13 residues long. The germline V gene encodes CDR1 SEHNR and CDR2 FQNEAQ (reference sequence). CDR3 DNA sequence: TGTGCCAGCAGCTCCATCAGCACAGATACGCAGTATTTT. Its translation: CASSSISTDTQYF.

This clone came up a few times. The sample has other DNA sequences that encode this CDR3 too. The chain carries TRBV5-1 and TRBJ2-3; 8 bases line up with TRBD2. Germline V lookup: CDR1 SGHRS, CDR2 YFSETQ. Germline trimming cut 4 bases from V and 0 bases from J; bases unmatched to any gene: 4. This CDR3 comprises 15 residues. The chain's CDR3 is CASSSSGASTDTQYF. The CDR3 region has the DNA TGCGCCAGCAGCAGTAGCGGGGCTAGCACAGATACGCAGTATTTT.

This clone occurred a few times. The chain carries TRBV28 and TRBJ2-3; 8 positions agree with TRBD1. Germline CDR1 reads MDHEN; CDR2 reads SYDVKM. The length of the CDR3 is 16 residues. With 2 bases clipped from V and 5 bases from J, the junction kept 9 bases outside the gene matches. CDR3 in amino acids: CASSLSWQGARDTQYF. The CDR3 coding sequence is TGTGCCAGCAGTTTAAGTTGGCAGGGGGCAAGAGATACGCAGTATTTT.

The chain combines TRBV9 with TRBJ1-4; tentative D call: TRBD1 (5 bases). This CDR3 contains 15 residues. V was trimmed by 0 bases and J by 3 bases, leaving 9 bases between them. Germline V gene data show CDR1 as SGDLS and CDR2 as YYNGEE. The CDR3 spells CASSVGTGANEKLFF. The CDR3, as DNA: TGTGCCAGCAGCGTAGGTACGGGGGCTAATGAAAAACTGTTTTTT.

This chain links TRBV6-5 with TRBJ2-2; tentatively, D is TRBD1 (6 bases). V was pared by 4 bases and J by 6 bases, with 18 bases between. Germline V gives CDR1 MNHEY, CDR2 SVGAGI. CDR3 length equals 16 residues. The CDR3 sequence: CASSSKGQILAGELFF. For the CDR3, the DNA is TGTGCCAGCAGTTCCAAAGGACAGATCCTGGCCGGGGAGCTGTTTTTT.

This clone was counted a few times. V and J are TRBV4-2 and TRBJ2-1; 9 nucleotides line up with TRBD2. There are 16 residues in the CDR3. The germline CDR1 and CDR2 sequences are LGHNA and YNFKEQ. After removal of 3 bases from V and 0 bases from J, the junction contained 3 bases not matched to a gene. CDR3 in DNA: TGTGCCAGCAGCCAGAGCGGGGGGAGCTCCTACAATGAGCAGTTCTTC. This codes for CASSQSGGSSYNEQFF.

This clone was picked up a small number of times. The gene calls are TRBV28 and TRBJ1-5; the D gene is possibly TRBD1 (5 bases). Germline CDR1 and CDR2: MDHEN and SYDVKM. The CDR3 contains 16 residues. The V gene lost 2 bases and the J gene lost 7 bases, with 18 bases spanning the gap. In DNA form, the CDR3 reads TGTGCCAGCAGTTTAGCGGGACGGGGCGGTCACCAGCCCCAGCATTTT. It specifies CASSLAGRGGHQPQHF.

Here the CDR3 reads CASSLRASGLETQYF. CDR3 DNA sequence: TGTGCCAGCAGCTTAAGGGCTAGCGGTTTGGAGACCCAGTACTTC. V and J are TRBV7-6 and TRBJ2-5; 7 bases fit TRBD2. Trimming at V came to 2 bases and at J to 5 bases, leaving 8 bases not matched to a gene. The germline CDR1 and CDR2 sequences are SGHVS and FNYEAQ. The CDR3 consists of 15 residues.

The rearrangement uses TRBV7-2 and TRBJ2-1; D is possibly TRBD2 (5 bases). Germline V gives CDR1 SGHTA, CDR2 FQGNSA. This CDR3 spans 15 amino acids. Trimming stripped 5 bases from V and 4 bases from J, with 15 bases between. The DNA of the CDR3 is TGTGCCAGCAGCCCACTAGGGCCCGGATACAATGAGCAGTTCTTC. Translating gives CASSPLGPGYNEQFF. Drawing the rest from reference TRBV7-2 and TRBJ2-1, the complete variable domain is GAGVSQSPSNKVTEKGKDVELRCDPISGHTALYWYRQSLGQGLEFLIYFQGNSAPDKSGLPSDRFSAERTGGSVSTLTIQRTQQEDSAVYLCASSPLGPGYNEQFFGPGTRLTVL.